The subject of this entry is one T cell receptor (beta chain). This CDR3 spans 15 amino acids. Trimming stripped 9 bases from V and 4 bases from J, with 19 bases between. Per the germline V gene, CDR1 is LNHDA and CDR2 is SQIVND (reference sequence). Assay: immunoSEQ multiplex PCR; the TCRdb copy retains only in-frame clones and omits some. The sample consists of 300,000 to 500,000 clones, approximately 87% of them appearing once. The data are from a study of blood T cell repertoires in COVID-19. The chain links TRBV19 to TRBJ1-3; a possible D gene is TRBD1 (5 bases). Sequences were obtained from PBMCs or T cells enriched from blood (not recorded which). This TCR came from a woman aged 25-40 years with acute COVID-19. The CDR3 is CASGPGPGGGNTIYF. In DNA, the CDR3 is TGTGCCAGCGGGCCGGGACCTGGAGGGGGAAACACCATATATTTT.